The clone carrying this T cell receptor (beta chain) has only a few counts. The data originate from a study of blood T cell repertoires in COVID-19. Study background: T cells, B-cell-depleted T cells, or PBMCs supplied cDNA or gDNA.

Germline CDR1 reads LNHDA; CDR2 reads SQIVND (reference sequence). The CDR3 covers 14 residues. The J segment lost 3 bases and the V segment lost 3 bases, leaving 4 bases of the junction unmatched. Sequencing was performed with immunoSEQ multiplex PCR; in TCRdb, only in-frame clones are kept and a portion is missing. The sample shows roughly 250,000 clones, 87% of them seen only once. The chain joins TRBV19 to TRBJ1-2; 7 nucleotides line up with TRBD1. The sequence derives from a woman in her twenties or thirties with acute COVID-19. Input material: PBMCs or T cells enriched from blood (not recorded which). The DNA for the CDR3 is TGTGCCAGTAGTATGGTCGGACAGGACTATGGCTACACCTTC. Protein sequence: CASSMVGQDYGYTF.